This entry features one T cell receptor beta chain sequence. Its antigen is as yet unknown. The sequenced template was cDNA made from the entire isolated RNA. Measured with immunoSEQ multiplex PCR; TCRdb has only the in-frame clones, and not every one. The data contain about 900,000 clones, about 17% of them seen just once; the ten biggest clones take up 0.02% to 0.03%. CD4+ naive, central memory, regulatory and stem cell-like memory cells were sorted via CD45RO/CCR7/CD25/CD127/CD95/CD27. This sample is drawn from a study of beta chain features in type 1 diabetes. Trimming took 9 bases from V and 4 from J, leaving 27 bases between them. The CDR3 is 17 amino acids. The V gene's germline CDR1 is LNHDA and CDR2 SQIVND (reference sequence). Regarding the study as a whole: Any HLA effect on TCRB rearrangement was left unresolved by small sub-analyses. Across all four CD4+ subsets, people with type 1 diabetes showed modestly shorter TCRB CDR3s.

The sequence derives from a woman under 30 in good health. Input material: naive CD4+ T cells from blood. The V and J genes are TRBV19 and TRBJ2-5, with D maybe TRBD2 (6 bases). CDR3 sequence reads: CASSGRSKEGSGETQYF. Written as DNA, the CDR3 is TGTGCCAGCTCCGGCAGATCGAAAGAGGGTAGCGGAGAGACCCAGTACTTC.